What follows are 3 T cell receptor beta chains derived from one specimen sequenced in a study of blood T cell repertoires in COVID-19. Sequenced by immunoSEQ multiplex PCR; TCRdb stores in-frame clones only, minus some. This table holds around 390,000 clones, around 87% found once. Material for sequencing was PBMCs or T cells enriched from blood (not recorded which). Every receptor here comes from a woman in her forties or fifties who had recovered from COVID-19.

The chain employs TRBV5-5 and TRBJ1-2, with D possibly being TRBD1 (6 bases). Germline CDR1 is SGHKS and CDR2 is YYEKEE (reference sequence). This CDR3 has 16 amino acids. V lost 1 base and J 4 bases, leaving 17 bases between the germline ends. The CDR3 reads CASSLTAGALSYGYTF. CDR3 DNA: TGTGCCAGCAGCTTGACAGCGGGGGCGCTAAGCTATGGCTACACCTTC.

V is TRBV6-5 and J is TRBJ1-1; maybe TRBD1 (5 bases). There are 14 residues in the CDR3. V lost 5 bases to trimming and J lost 1 base, with 11 bases between them. Per germline, CDR1 MNHEY and CDR2 SVGAGI. The CDR3 bases are TGTGCCAGCAGTCAGGACACACCGAACACTGAAGCTTTCTTT. Translating it yields CASSQDTPNTEAFF.

The chain links TRBV19 to TRBJ1-1, with 7 positions matching TRBD1. The CDR3 extends over 15 amino acids. Trimming removed 5 bases from V and 1 base from J; junction bases left unmatched: 7. Germline values: CDR1 LNHDA, CDR2 SQIVND (reference sequence). The CDR3 coding sequence is TGTGCCAGTAGTCCCCGAACAGGGGCGAACACTGAAGCTTTCTTT. Translated: CASSPRTGANTEAFF.